This T cell receptor beta chain came from a study of cytomegalovirus exposure and HLA in healthy donors. Overall study findings and caveats: An assumption of roughly uniform sequencing depth across donors underlay the presence/absence analyses.

With 60 Vbeta and 13 Jbeta primers, the PCR was carried out. Only in-frame clones appear in the TCRdb table, and some are missing; sequencing was by immunoSEQ multiplex PCR. The table includes about 120,000 clones, around 76% detected once. The germline V gene encodes CDR1 GTSNPN and CDR2 SVGIG (reference sequence). After removal of 3 bases from V and 1 base from J, the junction contained 13 bases not matched to a gene. The length of the CDR3 is 19 residues. Notes on this clone: Its antigen is still unknown.

The origin of this receptor is a man aged 55-75 years in good health and CMV-seropositive. V is TRBV30 and J is TRBJ2-6, with 9 nucleotides matching TRBD1. The material sequenced was PBMCs. CDR3 sequence: CAWSNLGGQGVSGANVLTF. CDR3 nucleotides: TGTGCCTGGAGCAATCTGGGGGGACAGGGAGTGTCTGGGGCCAACGTCCTGACTTTC.